This passage covers 9 T cell receptor beta chains from one sample sequenced in a study of blood T cell repertoires in COVID-19. Using immunoSEQ multiplex PCR, the repertoire was profiled, and TCRdb retains in-frame clones only, with some absent. The sample consists of about 220,000 clones, roughly 76% of them appearing once. The sequenced sample consisted of peripheral blood. The receptors were gathered from a human donor in a cohort sampled during active COVID-19.

In this sample, this clone turned up once. CDR3: CASSEEREPYGYTF. DNA for the CDR3: TGTGCCAGCAGTGAGGAGAGGGAACCTTATGGCTACACCTTC. This rearrangement joins TRBV6-4 to TRBJ1-2; D gene uncertain. The CDR3 has 14 amino acids. Trimming removed 3 bases from V and 5 bases from J, with 13 bases in between. The germline CDR1 and CDR2 sequences are MRHNA and SNTAGT.

V usage is TRBV7-2 and J usage is TRBJ2-7; the D gene is possibly TRBD2 (5 bases). Germline assignment: CDR1 SGHTA and CDR2 FQGNSA. Trimming pared 4 bases from V and 2 bases from J, leaving 6 bases between. The CDR3 runs 12 residues. CDR3 residues: CASSSGAYEQYF. The CDR3 DNA reads as TGTGCCAGCAGCTCCGGGGCCTACGAGCAGTACTTC.

This sequence joins TRBV24-1 and TRBJ2-1; 15 bases agree with TRBD2. CDR3 length equals 15 residues. Germline V gene data show CDR1 as KGHDR and CDR2 as SFDVKD. V lost 10 bases, J lost 9 bases, and 9 bases stayed unmatched. The CDR3 sequence: CATGTSGRRGGEQFF. CDR3 DNA: TGTGCCACGGGGACTAGCGGGAGGCGGGGTGGTGAGCAGTTCTTC.

The chain has TRBV4-3 and TRBJ1-5, with D perhaps TRBD1 (5 bases). Germline CDR1 reads LGHNA; CDR2 reads YSLEER. V lost 0 bases, J lost 3 bases, and 12 bases lay in between. The length of the CDR3 is 16 residues. This chain's CDR3 is CASSQDWGGDNQPQHF. The CDR3 nucleotides are TGCGCCAGCAGCCAAGATTGGGGGGGTGACAATCAGCCCCAGCATTTT.

This clone occurred a few times. This rearrangement joins TRBV27 to TRBJ2-1; tentatively, D is TRBD2 (6 bases). The CDR3 consists of 14 residues. Germline V lookup: CDR1 MNHEY, CDR2 SMNVEV (reference sequence). Deletions cut 0 bases from V and 8 bases from J, with 11 bases between. DNA of the CDR3: TGTGCCAGCAGTTTATCGTGGGGCGGGGATGAGCAGTTCTTC. Translation gives CASSLSWGGDEQFF.

This clone was seen a handful of times. CDR3 DNA: TGTGCCAGCAGTGCCTCCCGGGACAGGCGGTACGAGCAGTACTTC. Encoded protein: CASSASRDRRYEQYF. The chain carries TRBV2 and TRBJ2-7, with 8 positions matching TRBD1. Germline V gene lookup returns CDR1 SNHLY and CDR2 FYNNEI. The CDR3 spans 15 residues. V dropped 4 bases and J dropped 4; count of bases not matched to a gene: 9.

This clone was detected only once. The chain uses TRBV28 and TRBJ2-4; D not resolved. This CDR3 spans 12 amino acids. CDR1 and CDR2 (germline): MDHEN, SYDVKM. V lost 5 bases and J lost 0, with 2 bases in between. The CDR3 DNA follows: TGTGCCAGCAGTCTAGCCAAAAACATTCAGTACTTC. It specifies CASSLAKNIQYF. Drawing the rest from reference TRBV28 and TRBJ2-4, the complete variable domain is DVKVTQSSRYLVKRTGEKVFLECVQDMDHENMFWYRQDPGLGLRLIYFSYDVKMKEKGDIPEGYSVSREKKERFSLILESASTNQTSMYLCASSLAKNIQYFGAGTRLSVL.

The chain has TRBV7-2 and TRBJ2-1, with 8 bases fitting TRBD2. Germline CDR1 reads SGHTA; CDR2 reads FQGNSA. CDR3 length equals 15 residues. V was pared by 1 base and J by 6 bases, with 5 bases of the junction left unmatched. DNA of the CDR3: TGTGCCAGCAGCTTAGGTGGGGGACTAGGCAATGAGCAGTTCTTC. Translated, it gives CASSLGGGLGNEQFF. The full variable domain, its missing parts supplied by reference TRBV7-2 and TRBJ2-1, is GAGVSQSPSNKVTEKGKDVELRCDPISGHTALYWYRQSLGQGLEFLIYFQGNSAPDKSGLPSDRFSAERTGGSVSTLTIQRTQQEDSAVYLCASSLGGGLGNEQFFGPGTRLTVL.

The gene calls are TRBV4-3 and TRBJ1-6; 7 bases agree with TRBD1. Germline CDR1 and CDR2: LGHNA and YSLEER. CDR3 length: 17 amino acids. The V and J ends lost 0 bases and 10 bases, in that order; junction bases with no gene match: 12. The CDR3 DNA reads TGCGCCAGCAGCCAAGATACCGGAGGCAGGGGGAGATCACCCCTCCACTTT. Translation gives CASSQDTGGRGRSPLHF.